What follows are 25 T cell receptor beta chains derived from one specimen sequenced in a study of T cell repertoires in cytomegalovirus infection. TCRdb fed the reads into MiXCR, producing one record per CDR3 protein. The sample lists some 180,000 distinct CDR3 sequences; 8.5% to 10% were seen once. Input material: PBMCs. Receptors were obtained from a human donor in good health (CMV status not recorded). Some clones in this sample may be carry-over from other donors' samples.

CDR3 residues: CASSQDWGQGKNQPQHF. The CDR3 nucleotides read TGCGCCAGCAGCCAAGATTGGGGACAGGGAAAAAATCAGCCCCAGCATTTT. The genes are TRBV4-3 and TRBJ1-5, with 9 positions matching TRBD1. J was trimmed by 4 bases and V by 0 bases; bases with no gene match: 7. This CDR3 has 17 residues. Germline-derived CDR1 and CDR2 are LGHNA and YSLEER.

This clonotype was observed many times. The chain carries TRBV7-2 and TRBJ1-2; unclear D gene. CDR1 is SGHTA, CDR2 FQGNSA, per germline. Trimming removed 3 bases from V and 4 bases from J, with 12 bases in between. CDR3 length: 14 amino acids. In nucleotides, the CDR3 is TGTGCCAGCAGCTTGACCGGGAACTCCTATGGCTACACCTTC. Its protein is CASSLTGNSYGYTF.

In this sample, this clonotype turned up many times. The chain joins TRBV7-2 to TRBJ1-1; D is possibly TRBD1 (5 bases). Germline lookup yields CDR1 SGHTA and CDR2 FQGNSA. V dropped 1 base and J dropped 2 bases, with 17 bases sitting between them. The CDR3 is 17 residues long. CDR3 loop: CASSLDPFGTSNTEAFF. CDR3 sequence (DNA): TGTGCCAGCAGCTTAGATCCTTTTGGGACCTCAAACACTGAAGCTTTCTTT.

This clonotype was counted ten times or more. The chain employs TRBV7-2 and TRBJ2-7, with 7 nucleotides matching TRBD1. The V segment lost 3 bases and the J segment 0 bases; nucleotides outside the gene matches: 5. Germline values: CDR1 SGHTA, CDR2 FQGNSA. The CDR3 is made up of 15 amino acids. CDR3 sequence: CASSLTGPSSYEQYF. The CDR3 DNA is TGTGCCAGCAGCTTGACAGGGCCCAGCTCCTACGAGCAGTACTTC.

In its sample, this clonotype was seen a few times. This chain uses TRBV5-6 with TRBJ2-7, with D possibly matching TRBD1 (6 bases). This CDR3 contains 15 residues. Germline V lookup: CDR1 SGHDT, CDR2 YYEEEE. V lost 4 bases and J 2 bases, leaving 16 bases between the germline ends. The chain's CDR3 is CASSVRDNLAYEQYF. The CDR3 DNA reads TGTGCCAGCAGCGTCCGGGACAACTTAGCCTACGAGCAGTACTTC.

This clonotype was recorded many times. CDR3 sequence reads: CASSFGGAGADTQYF. The CDR3, as DNA: TGTGCCAGCAGCTTCGGAGGGGCCGGAGCAGATACGCAGTATTTT. J is TRBJ2-3 and V is TRBV7-2, with D maybe TRBD2 (6 bases). Germline CDR1 is SGHTA and CDR2 is FQGNSA. The V end was cut by 3 bases, the J end by 4 bases, with 14 bases between. This CDR3 is 15 amino acids long.

The chain uses TRBV7-2 and TRBJ2-6; 7 nucleotides line up with TRBD1. The trim removed 1 base at V and 1 base at J, leaving 10 bases unmatched. This CDR3 region has 19 residues. The germline V gene has CDR1 SGHTA and CDR2 FQGNSA. The CDR3 here is CASSLVLRQGASGANVLTF. The CDR3 DNA is TGTGCCAGCAGCTTAGTTCTGAGACAGGGTGCTTCTGGGGCCAACGTCCTGACTTTC. The full variable domain, completed using reference TRBV7-2 and TRBJ2-6, is GAGVSQSPSNKVTEKGKDVELRCDPISGHTALYWYRQSLGQGLEFLIYFQGNSAPDKSGLPSDRFSAERTGGSVSTLTIQRTQQEDSAVYLCASSLVLRQGASGANVLTFGAGSRLTVL.

In its sample, this clonotype was seen a few times. The chain is built from TRBV30 and TRBJ2-3; D unresolved. CDR1 GTSNPN and CDR2 SVGIG come from the germline V gene (reference sequence). V lost 3 bases and J 1 base, leaving 11 bases between the germline ends. This CDR3 region has 14 residues. In nucleotides, the CDR3 is TGTGCCTGGAGCGGCCAGTCGGGCACAGATACGCAGTATTTT. Protein: CAWSGQSGTDTQYF. The variable domain in full, completed from reference TRBV30 and TRBJ2-3, reads SQTIHQWPATLVQPVGSPLSLECTVEGTSNPNLYWYRQAAGRGLQLLFYSVGIGQISSEVPQNLSASRPQDRQFILSSKKLLLSDSGFYLCAWSGQSGTDTQYFGPGTRLTVL.

This clonotype was detected only a few times. This chain connects TRBV2 to TRBJ1-2; D is unclear. Per germline, CDR1 SNHLY and CDR2 FYNNEI. This CDR3 comprises 13 residues. The V gene lost 3 bases and the J gene lost 0 bases, with 5 bases spanning the gap. The CDR3 region is CASSEAANYGYTF. The CDR3 DNA is TGTGCCAGCAGTGAGGCAGCTAACTATGGCTACACCTTC.

Many counts were recorded for this clonotype. This sequence joins TRBV29-1 and TRBJ1-3; D perhaps matches TRBD1 (5 bases). The germline V gene has CDR1 SQVTM and CDR2 ANQGSEA. Trimming shortened V by 5 bases and J by 4 bases, and 9 bases separated the two germline ends. CDR3 length: 12 residues. For the CDR3, the DNA is TGCAGCGTTTTACAGGCCGGAAACACCATATATTTT. It encodes CSVLQAGNTIYF.

The chain joins TRBV6-6 to TRBJ2-5, with 8 bases fitting TRBD2. This CDR3 is 14 amino acids long. Germline values: CDR1 MNHNY, CDR2 SVGAGI (reference sequence). V was clipped by 2 bases and J by 5 bases; unmatched bases: 4. This chain's CDR3 is CASSYLGLVETQYF. For the CDR3, the DNA is TGTGCCAGCAGTTACCTGGGACTAGTCGAGACCCAGTACTTC.

This chain connects TRBV12-3 or TRBV12-4 to TRBJ1-1; 7 positions match TRBD1. The CDR3 covers 15 residues. Trimming cost V 4 bases and J 1 base; bases outside gene matches: 6. In DNA form, the CDR3 reads TGTGCCAGCAGTTACGAGACAGGGTCGAACACTGAAGCTTTCTTT. Residues: CASSYETGSNTEAFF.

This clonotype was seen many times. This chain connects TRBV28 to TRBJ2-1; possibly TRBD2 for D (6 bases). Germline V gene data show CDR1 as MDHEN and CDR2 as SYDVKM. Trimming took off 7 bases at V and 9 bases at J, with 13 bases between the two ends. The length of the CDR3 is 12 residues. The CDR3 DNA reads TGTGCCAGCATGGAGGGTAGGGTTGAGCAGTTCTTC. It translates to CASMEGRVEQFF.

This clonotype was recorded many times. The chain has TRBV7-2 and TRBJ2-4; tentative D call: TRBD1 (5 bases). V dropped 2 bases and J dropped 1 base, with 9 bases sitting between them. Germline V lookup: CDR1 SGHTA, CDR2 FQGNSA. The CDR3 covers 15 residues. CDR3 region: CASSLLAGAKNIQYF. In DNA, the CDR3 is TGTGCCAGCAGCTTATTAGCAGGGGCCAAAAACATTCAGTACTTC.

This clonotype was counted ten times or more. V usage is TRBV5-6 and J usage is TRBJ2-7, with D perhaps TRBD1 or TRBD2 (6 bases each). CDR1 SGHDT and CDR2 YYEEEE come from the germline V gene. Between the trimmed V and J ends, which lost 4 bases and 6 bases, there was a span of 8 bases. This CDR3 spans 11 amino acids. This CDR3 is CASSEGGEQYF. Here the CDR3 DNA reads TGTGCCAGCAGCGAGGGGGGCGAGCAGTACTTC.

This clonotype was counted at least ten times. The chain joins TRBV7-2 to TRBJ2-3, with 7 bases that match TRBD1. The germline V gene encodes CDR1 SGHTA and CDR2 FQGNSA. The CDR3 totals 17 residues. J was trimmed by 1 base and V by 5 bases; bases with no gene match: 12. This CDR3 is CASSRTGRDSRTDTQYF. As DNA, the CDR3 is TGTGCCAGCAGCCGAACTGGACGGGACAGCCGCACAGATACGCAGTATTTT.

V and J are TRBV15 and TRBJ2-2; D is undetermined. CDR1 and CDR2 from the germline V gene are LNHNV and YYDKDF (reference sequence). Trimming removed 5 bases at V and 2 bases at J, with 6 bases between. This CDR3 comprises 13 residues. The CDR3 loop is CATSLLNTGELFF. CDR3 sequence (DNA): TGTGCCACCAGCTTATTAAACACCGGGGAGCTGTTTTTT.

This clonotype occurred many times. The chain uses TRBV19 and TRBJ1-5; D might be TRBD1 (6 bases). V lost 6 bases, J lost 0 bases, and 18 bases lay in between. The CDR3 runs 17 residues. CDR1 and CDR2 (germline): LNHDA, SQIVND (reference sequence). The CDR3 coding sequence is TGTGCCAGTAGAAACGGACGGGGGGCTTTTAGCAATCAGCCCCAGCATTTT. Residues: CASRNGRGAFSNQPQHF.

The V call is TRBV7-2, the J call TRBJ1-4; a weak D match, TRBD1 (5 bases). Trimming cost V 2 bases and J 3 bases, with 7 bases left between them. The CDR3 totals 14 residues. Germline CDR1 SGHTA, CDR2 FQGNSA. CDR3 sequence: CASSLRQSNEKLFF. The CDR3 DNA follows: TGTGCCAGCAGCTTAAGACAGTCTAATGAAAAACTGTTTTTT.

At least ten counts were recorded for this clonotype. The chain employs TRBV7-8 and TRBJ2-5; 14 bases match TRBD2. V was pared by 3 bases and J by 2 bases, with 17 bases of the junction left unmatched. Germline V CDR1 and CDR2: SGHVS, FQNEAQ. This CDR3 region has 21 residues. CDR3: CASSLRGLYARLAGGQETQYF. CDR3 sequence (DNA): TGTGCCAGCAGCTTGAGGGGCCTCTACGCACGACTAGCGGGGGGGCAAGAGACCCAGTACTTC.

This clonotype was found many times. The rearrangement uses TRBV19 and TRBJ2-2; weak D call: TRBD1 (6 bases). The germline V and J ends were trimmed by 5 bases and 1 base, with 20 bases remaining between them. Germline lookup yields CDR1 LNHDA and CDR2 SQIVND (reference sequence). The length of the CDR3 is 18 residues. Here the CDR3 reads CASSHPPWGQKNTGELFF. The CDR3 DNA follows: TGTGCCAGTAGTCACCCCCCGTGGGGGCAAAAGAACACCGGGGAGCTGTTTTTT.

In its sample, this clonotype was seen a few times. V is TRBV5-1 and J is TRBJ1-1; D gene uncertain. The CDR3 runs to 15 residues. Germline values: CDR1 SGHRS, CDR2 YFSETQ. V was cut by 0 bases and J by 0 bases, with 9 bases left in between. The CDR3 DNA follows: TGCGCCAGCAGCTTGGCTGCCAACTTGAACACTGAAGCTTTCTTT. Translated: CASSLAANLNTEAFF.

Ten or more counts support this clonotype. The CDR3 region has the DNA TGTGCCAGCAGCTTAAACAGGGTGAACTACGAGCAGTACTTC. Its translation: CASSLNRVNYEQYF. The chain links TRBV7-2 to TRBJ2-7; weak D call: TRBD1 (6 bases). The CDR3 contains 14 residues. Looked up from germline, CDR1 is SGHTA and CDR2 is FQGNSA. V was trimmed by 2 bases and J by 3 bases, leaving 11 bases between them.

This clonotype was counted ten times or more. This chain connects TRBV28 to TRBJ1-5, with D uncertain. Trimming shortened V by 3 bases and J by 6 bases, and 12 bases separated the two germline ends. The CDR3 spans 14 residues. Germline values: CDR1 MDHEN, CDR2 SYDVKM. As DNA, the CDR3 is TGTGCCAGCAGTTTCGGGAGGATTAGTCAGCCCCAGCATTTT. Translated: CASSFGRISQPQHF.

This clonotype showed up many times. V gene TRBV7-8 combines with J gene TRBJ1-1; possible D gene TRBD1, 6 bases. V was pared by 5 bases and J by 1 base, with 14 bases between. The CDR3 has 15 amino acids. Germline CDR1 reads SGHVS; CDR2 reads FQNEAQ. The CDR3 reads CASSPLAGQNTEAFF. The CDR3 DNA follows: TGTGCCAGCAGCCCCCTTGCGGGACAGAACACTGAAGCTTTCTTT.